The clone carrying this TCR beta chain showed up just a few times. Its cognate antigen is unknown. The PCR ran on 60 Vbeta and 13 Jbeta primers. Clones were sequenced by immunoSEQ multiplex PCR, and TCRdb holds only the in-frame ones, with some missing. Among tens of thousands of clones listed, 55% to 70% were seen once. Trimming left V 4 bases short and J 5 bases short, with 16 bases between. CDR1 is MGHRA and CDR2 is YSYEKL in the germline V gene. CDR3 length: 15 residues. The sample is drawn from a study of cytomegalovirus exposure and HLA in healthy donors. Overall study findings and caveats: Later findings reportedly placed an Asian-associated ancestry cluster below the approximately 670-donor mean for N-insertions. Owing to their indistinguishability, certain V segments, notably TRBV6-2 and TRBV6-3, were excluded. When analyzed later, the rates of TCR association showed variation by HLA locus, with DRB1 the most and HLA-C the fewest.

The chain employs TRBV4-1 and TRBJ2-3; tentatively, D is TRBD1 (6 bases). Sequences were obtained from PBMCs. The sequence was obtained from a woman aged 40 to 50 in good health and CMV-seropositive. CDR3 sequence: CASSPEDSRRDTQYF. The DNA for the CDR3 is TGCGCCAGCAGCCCCGAGGACAGCCGGCGAGATACGCAGTATTTT.